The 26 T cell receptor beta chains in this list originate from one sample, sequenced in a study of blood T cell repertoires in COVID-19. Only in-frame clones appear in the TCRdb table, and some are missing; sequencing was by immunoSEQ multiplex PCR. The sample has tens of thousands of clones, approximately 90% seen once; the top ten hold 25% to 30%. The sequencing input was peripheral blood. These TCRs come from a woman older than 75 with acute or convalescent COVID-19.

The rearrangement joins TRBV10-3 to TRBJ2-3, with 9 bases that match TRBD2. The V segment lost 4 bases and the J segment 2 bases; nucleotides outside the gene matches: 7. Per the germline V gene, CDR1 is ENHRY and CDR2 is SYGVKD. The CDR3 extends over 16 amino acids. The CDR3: CAISALAGETTDTQYF. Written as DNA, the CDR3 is TGTGCCATCAGTGCCTTAGCGGGGGAAACCACAGATACGCAGTATTTT.

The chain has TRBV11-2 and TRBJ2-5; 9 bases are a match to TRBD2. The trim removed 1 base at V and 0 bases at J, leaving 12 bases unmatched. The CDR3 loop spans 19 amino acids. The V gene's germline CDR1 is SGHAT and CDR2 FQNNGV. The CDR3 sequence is CASSLALAGTLTNQETQYF. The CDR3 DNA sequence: TGTGCCAGCAGCTTAGCCCTAGCGGGGACCCTTACCAACCAAGAGACCCAGTACTTC.

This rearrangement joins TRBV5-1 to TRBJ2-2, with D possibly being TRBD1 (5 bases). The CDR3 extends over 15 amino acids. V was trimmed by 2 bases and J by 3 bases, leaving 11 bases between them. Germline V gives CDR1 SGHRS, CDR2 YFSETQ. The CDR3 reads CASSFSGQDTGELFF. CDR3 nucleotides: TGCGCCAGCAGCTTCAGTGGACAAGACACCGGGGAGCTGTTTTTT.

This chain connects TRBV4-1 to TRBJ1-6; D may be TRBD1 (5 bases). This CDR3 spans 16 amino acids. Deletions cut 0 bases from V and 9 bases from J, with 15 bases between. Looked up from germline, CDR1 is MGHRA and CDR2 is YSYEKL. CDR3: CASSQDSAGFSSPLHF. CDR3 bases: TGCGCCAGCAGCCAAGATAGTGCAGGGTTTTCTTCACCCCTCCACTTT.

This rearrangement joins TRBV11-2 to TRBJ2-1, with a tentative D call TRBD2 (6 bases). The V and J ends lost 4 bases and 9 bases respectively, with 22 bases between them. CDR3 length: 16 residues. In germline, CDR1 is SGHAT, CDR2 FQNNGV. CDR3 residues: CASSSYPGLVFSEQFF. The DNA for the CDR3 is TGTGCCAGCAGCTCCTACCCGGGACTGGTCTTCAGTGAGCAGTTCTTC.

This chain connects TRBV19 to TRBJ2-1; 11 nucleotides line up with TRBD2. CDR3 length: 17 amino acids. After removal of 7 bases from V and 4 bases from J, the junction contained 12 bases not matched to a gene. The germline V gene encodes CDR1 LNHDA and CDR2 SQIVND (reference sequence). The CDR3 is CASIDSGGARVYNEQFF. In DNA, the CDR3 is TGTGCCAGTATAGATAGCGGGGGGGCCCGGGTTTACAATGAGCAGTTCTTC.

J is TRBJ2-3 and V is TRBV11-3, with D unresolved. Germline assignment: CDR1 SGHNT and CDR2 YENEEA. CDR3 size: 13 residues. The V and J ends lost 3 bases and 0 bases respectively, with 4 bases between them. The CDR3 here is CASSFRSTDTQYF. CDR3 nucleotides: TGTGCCAGCAGCTTTAGAAGCACAGATACGCAGTATTTT.

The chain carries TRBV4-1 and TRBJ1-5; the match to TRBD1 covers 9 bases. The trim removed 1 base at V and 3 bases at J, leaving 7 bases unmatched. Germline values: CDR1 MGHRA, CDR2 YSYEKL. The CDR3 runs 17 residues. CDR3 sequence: CASSQVGQGLINQPQHF. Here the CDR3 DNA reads TGCGCCAGCAGCCAAGTCGGACAGGGGCTTATCAATCAGCCCCAGCATTTT.

CDR3 amino acids: CASSWSGTREETQYF. The CDR3 bases are TGTGCCAGCAGCTGGTCCGGGACTAGAGAAGAGACCCAGTACTTC. The V and J genes are TRBV5-4 and TRBJ2-5; TRBD2 agrees at 8 bases. CDR1 and CDR2 (germline): SGHNT, YYREEE (reference sequence). J was trimmed by 3 bases and V by 3 bases; bases with no gene match: 7. The CDR3 has 15 residues.

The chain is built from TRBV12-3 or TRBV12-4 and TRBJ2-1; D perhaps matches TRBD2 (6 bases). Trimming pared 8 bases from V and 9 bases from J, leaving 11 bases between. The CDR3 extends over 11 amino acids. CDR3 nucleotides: TGTGCCAGCGGCGGGGTGGGTGAGCAGTTCTTC. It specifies CASGGVGEQFF.

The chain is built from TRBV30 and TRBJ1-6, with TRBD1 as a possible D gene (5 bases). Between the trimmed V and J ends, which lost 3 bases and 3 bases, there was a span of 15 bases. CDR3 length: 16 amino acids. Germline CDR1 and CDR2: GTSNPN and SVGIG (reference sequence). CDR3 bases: TGTGCCTGGAGAGACCGCCTGGGACTCTATAATTCACCCCTCCACTTT. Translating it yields CAWRDRLGLYNSPLHF.

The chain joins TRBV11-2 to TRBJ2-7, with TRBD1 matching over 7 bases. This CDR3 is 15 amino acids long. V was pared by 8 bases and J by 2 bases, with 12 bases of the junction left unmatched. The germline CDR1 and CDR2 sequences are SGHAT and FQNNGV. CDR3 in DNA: TGTGCCAGCGGTGAGGGGGCCACCCTTGCCTACGAGCAGTACTTC. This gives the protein CASGEGATLAYEQYF.

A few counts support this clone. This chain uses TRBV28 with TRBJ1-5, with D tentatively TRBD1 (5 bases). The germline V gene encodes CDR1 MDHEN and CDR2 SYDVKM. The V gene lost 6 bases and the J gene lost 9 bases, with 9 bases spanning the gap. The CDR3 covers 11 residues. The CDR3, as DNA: TGTGCCAGCAGCTGGGGGGGGCCCCAGCATTTT. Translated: CASSWGGPQHF.

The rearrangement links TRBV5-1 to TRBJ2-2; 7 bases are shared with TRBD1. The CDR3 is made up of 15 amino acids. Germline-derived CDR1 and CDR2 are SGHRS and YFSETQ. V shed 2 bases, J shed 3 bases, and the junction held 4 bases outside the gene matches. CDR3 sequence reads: CASSFRDSYTGELFF. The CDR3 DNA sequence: TGCGCCAGCAGCTTCCGGGACAGCTACACCGGGGAGCTGTTTTTT.

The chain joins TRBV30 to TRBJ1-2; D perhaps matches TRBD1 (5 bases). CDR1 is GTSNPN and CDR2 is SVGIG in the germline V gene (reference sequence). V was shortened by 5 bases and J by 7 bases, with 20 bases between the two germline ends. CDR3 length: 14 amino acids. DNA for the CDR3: TGTGCCTGGGACGCCGGGGGGGAAGGTGCTGGCTACACCTTC. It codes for CAWDAGGEGAGYTF.

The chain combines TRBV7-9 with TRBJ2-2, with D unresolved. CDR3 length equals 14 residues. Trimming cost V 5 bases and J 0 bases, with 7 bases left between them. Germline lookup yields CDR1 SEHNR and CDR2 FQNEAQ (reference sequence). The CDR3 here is CASSPRPNTGELFF. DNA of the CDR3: TGTGCCAGCAGCCCCCGTCCGAACACCGGGGAGCTGTTTTTT.

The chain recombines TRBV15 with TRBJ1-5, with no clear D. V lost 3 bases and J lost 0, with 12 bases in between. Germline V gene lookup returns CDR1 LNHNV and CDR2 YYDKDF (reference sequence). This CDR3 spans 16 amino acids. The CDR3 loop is CATSSYQSYSNQPQHF. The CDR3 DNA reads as TGTGCCACCAGCAGTTACCAGTCGTATAGCAATCAGCCCCAGCATTTT.

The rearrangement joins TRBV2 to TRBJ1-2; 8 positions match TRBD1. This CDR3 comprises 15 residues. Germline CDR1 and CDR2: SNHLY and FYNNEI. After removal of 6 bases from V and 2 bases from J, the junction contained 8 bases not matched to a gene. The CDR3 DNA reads TGTGCCAGCAGCCTTGGACAGGGCACGAACTATGGCTACACCTTC. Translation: CASSLGQGTNYGYTF.

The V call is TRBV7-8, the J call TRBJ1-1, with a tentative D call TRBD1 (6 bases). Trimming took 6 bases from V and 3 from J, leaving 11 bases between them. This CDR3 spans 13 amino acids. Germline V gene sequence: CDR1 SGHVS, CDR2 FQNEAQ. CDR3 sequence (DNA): TGTGCCAGCAGACAGGACAGATACACTGAAGCTTTCTTT. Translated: CASRQDRYTEAFF.

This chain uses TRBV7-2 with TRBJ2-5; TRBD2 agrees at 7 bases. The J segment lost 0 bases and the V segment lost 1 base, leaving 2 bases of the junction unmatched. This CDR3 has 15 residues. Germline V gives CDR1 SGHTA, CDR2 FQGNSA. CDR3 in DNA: TGTGCCAGCAGCTTAGGCGGGGGTAACCAAGAGACCCAGTACTTC. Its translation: CASSLGGGNQETQYF.

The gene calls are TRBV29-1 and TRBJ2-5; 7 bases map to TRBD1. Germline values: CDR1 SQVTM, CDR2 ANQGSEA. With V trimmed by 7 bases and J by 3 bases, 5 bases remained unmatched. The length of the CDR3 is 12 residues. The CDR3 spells CSGNRGEETQYF. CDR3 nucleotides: TGCAGCGGGAACAGGGGAGAAGAGACCCAGTACTTC.

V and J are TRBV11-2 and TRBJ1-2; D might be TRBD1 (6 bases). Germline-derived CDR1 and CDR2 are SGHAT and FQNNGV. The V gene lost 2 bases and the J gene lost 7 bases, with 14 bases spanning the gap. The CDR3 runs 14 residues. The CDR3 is CASSLNRATGGYTF. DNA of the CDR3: TGTGCCAGCAGCTTAAACAGGGCCACTGGTGGCTACACCTTC.

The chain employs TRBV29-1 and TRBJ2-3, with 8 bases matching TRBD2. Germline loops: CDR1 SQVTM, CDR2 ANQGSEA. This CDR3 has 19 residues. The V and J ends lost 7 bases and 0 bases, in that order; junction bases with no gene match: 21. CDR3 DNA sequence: TGCAGCGGTCGAGCGGGGGACCGAGCGCAATTCCCTAGCACAGATACGCAGTATTTT. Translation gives CSGRAGDRAQFPSTDTQYF.

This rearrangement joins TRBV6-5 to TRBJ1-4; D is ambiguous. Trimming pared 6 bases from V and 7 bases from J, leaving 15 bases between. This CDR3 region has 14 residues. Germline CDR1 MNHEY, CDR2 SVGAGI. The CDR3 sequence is CASRPRGRGEKLFF. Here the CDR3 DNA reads TGTGCCAGCAGACCTCGAGGACGGGGTGAAAAACTGTTTTTT.

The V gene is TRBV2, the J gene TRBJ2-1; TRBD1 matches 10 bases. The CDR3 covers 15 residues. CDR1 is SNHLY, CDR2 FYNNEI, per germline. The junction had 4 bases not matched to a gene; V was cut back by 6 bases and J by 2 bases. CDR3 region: CASRPDRGPYNEQFF. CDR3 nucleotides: TGTGCCAGCAGGCCTGACAGGGGGCCCTACAATGAGCAGTTCTTC. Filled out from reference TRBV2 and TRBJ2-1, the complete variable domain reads EPEVTQTPSHQVTQMGQEVILRCVPISNHLYFYWYRQILGQKVEFLVSFYNNEISEKSEIFDDQFSVERPDGSNFTLKIRSTKLEDSAMYFCASRPDRGPYNEQFFGPGTRLTVL.

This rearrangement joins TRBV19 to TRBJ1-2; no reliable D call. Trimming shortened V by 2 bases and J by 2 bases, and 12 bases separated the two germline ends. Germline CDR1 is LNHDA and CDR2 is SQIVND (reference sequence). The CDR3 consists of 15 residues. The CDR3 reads CASSISPSVNYGYTF. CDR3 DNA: TGTGCCAGTAGTATATCCCCGAGCGTGAACTATGGCTACACCTTC.